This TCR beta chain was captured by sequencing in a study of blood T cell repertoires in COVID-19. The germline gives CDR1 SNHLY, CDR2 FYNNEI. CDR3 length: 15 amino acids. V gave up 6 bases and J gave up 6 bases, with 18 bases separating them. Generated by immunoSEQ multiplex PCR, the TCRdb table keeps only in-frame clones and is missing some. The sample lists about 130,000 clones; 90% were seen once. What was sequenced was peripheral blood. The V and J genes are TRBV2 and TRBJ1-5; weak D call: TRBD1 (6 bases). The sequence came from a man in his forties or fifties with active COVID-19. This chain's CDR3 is CASRPQGIVGQPQHF. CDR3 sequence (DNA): TGTGCCAGCAGGCCACAGGGAATCGTGGGTCAGCCCCAGCATTTT.